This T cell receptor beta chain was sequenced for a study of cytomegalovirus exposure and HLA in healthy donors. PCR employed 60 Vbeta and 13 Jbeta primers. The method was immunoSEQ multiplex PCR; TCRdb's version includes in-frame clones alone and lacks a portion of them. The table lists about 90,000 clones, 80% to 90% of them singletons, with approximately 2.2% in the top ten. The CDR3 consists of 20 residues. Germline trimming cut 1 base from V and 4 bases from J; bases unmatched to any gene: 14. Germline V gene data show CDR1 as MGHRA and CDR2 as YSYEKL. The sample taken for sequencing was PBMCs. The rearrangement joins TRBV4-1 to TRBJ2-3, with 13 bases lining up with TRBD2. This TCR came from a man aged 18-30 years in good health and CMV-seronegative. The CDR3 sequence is CASSQVPRRTSGSAADTQYF. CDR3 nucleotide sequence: TGCGCCAGCAGCCAAGTACCGAGAAGGACTAGCGGGAGTGCAGCAGATACGCAGTATTTT.